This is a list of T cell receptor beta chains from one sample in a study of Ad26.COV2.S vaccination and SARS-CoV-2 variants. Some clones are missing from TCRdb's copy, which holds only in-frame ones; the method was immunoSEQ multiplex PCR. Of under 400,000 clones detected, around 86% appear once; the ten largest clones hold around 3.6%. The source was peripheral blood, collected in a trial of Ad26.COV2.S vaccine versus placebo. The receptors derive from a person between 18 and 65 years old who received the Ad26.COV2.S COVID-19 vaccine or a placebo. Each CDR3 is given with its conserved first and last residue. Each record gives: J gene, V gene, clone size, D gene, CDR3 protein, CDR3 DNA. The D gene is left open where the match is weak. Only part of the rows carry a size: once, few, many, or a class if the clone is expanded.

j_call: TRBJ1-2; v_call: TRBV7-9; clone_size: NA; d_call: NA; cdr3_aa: CASSRGVNYGYTF; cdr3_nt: TGTGCCAGCAGTCGAGGCGTAAACTATGGCTACACCTTC
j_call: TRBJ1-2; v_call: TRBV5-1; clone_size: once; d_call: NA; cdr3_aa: CASSGDMRGYTF; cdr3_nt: TGCGCCAGCAGTGGGGACATGAGAGGCTACACCTTC
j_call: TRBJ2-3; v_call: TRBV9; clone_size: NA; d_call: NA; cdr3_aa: CASSVQGVRTDTQYF; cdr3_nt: TGTGCCAGCAGCGTACAAGGGGTTCGCACAGATACGCAGTATTTT
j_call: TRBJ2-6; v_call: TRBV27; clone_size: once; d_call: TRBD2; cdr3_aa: CASSPRTSGGFWANVLTF; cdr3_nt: TGTGCCAGCAGCCCTAGGACTAGCGGGGGGTTCTGGGCCAACGTCCTGACTTTC
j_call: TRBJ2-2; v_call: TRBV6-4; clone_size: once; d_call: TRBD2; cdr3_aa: CASSDLGLAGDTGELFF; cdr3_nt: TGTGCCAGCAGTGACTTAGGACTAGCGGGGGACACCGGGGAGCTGTTTTTT
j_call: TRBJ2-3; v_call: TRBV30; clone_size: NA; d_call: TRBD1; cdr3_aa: CAWEGPGQGVTDTQYF; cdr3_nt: TGTGCCTGGGAGGGACCGGGACAGGGGGTGACAGATACGCAGTATTTT
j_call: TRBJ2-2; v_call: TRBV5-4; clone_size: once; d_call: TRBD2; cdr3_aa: CASTKGGVGGELFF; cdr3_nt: TGTGCCAGCACCAAGGGAGGGGTTGGCGGGGAGCTGTTTTTT
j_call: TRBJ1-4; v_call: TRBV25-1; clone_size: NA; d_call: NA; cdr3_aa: CASSPEWGGESEKLFF; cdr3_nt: TGTGCCAGCAGTCCCGAGTGGGGGGGAGAATCGGAAAAACTGTTTTTT
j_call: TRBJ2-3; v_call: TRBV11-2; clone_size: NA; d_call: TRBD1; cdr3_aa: CASSTTGTGSTDTQYF; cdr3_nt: TGTGCCAGCAGCACCACCGGGACAGGGAGCACAGATACGCAGTATTTT
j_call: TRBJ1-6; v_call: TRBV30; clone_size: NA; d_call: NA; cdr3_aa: CAWSANRNSPLHF; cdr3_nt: TGTGCCTGGAGTGCTAACAGGAATTCACCCCTCCACTTT
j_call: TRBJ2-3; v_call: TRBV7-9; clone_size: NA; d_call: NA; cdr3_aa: CASSEGLGKDTQYF; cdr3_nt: TGTGCCAGCAGCGAAGGCTTGGGGAAAGATACGCAGTATTTT
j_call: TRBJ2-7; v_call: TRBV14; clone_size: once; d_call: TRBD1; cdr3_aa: CASSQTGQRMPYEQYF; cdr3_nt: TGTGCCAGCAGCCAAACGGGACAGAGGATGCCCTACGAGCAGTACTTC
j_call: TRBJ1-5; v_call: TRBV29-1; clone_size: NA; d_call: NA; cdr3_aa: CSVAGGDGNQPQHF; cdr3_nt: TGCAGCGTTGCCGGGGGGGACGGCAATCAGCCCCAGCATTTT
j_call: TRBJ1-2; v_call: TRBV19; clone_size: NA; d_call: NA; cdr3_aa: CASWEGLRYTF; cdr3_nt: TGTGCCAGTTGGGAGGGTTTACGCTACACCTTC
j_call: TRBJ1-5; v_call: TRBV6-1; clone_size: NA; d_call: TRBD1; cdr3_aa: CASSEPRGRRDQPQHF; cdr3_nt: TGTGCCAGCAGTGAACCCAGGGGGCGCAGGGATCAGCCCCAGCATTTT
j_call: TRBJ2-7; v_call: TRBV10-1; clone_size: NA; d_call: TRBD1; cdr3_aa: CASSVGQGAGEQYF; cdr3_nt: TGCGCCAGCAGTGTGGGACAGGGGGCTGGCGAGCAGTACTTC
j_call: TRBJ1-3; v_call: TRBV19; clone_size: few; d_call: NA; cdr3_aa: CASSIGGRRGNTIYF; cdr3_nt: TGTGCCAGTAGTATAGGGGGGCGTCGAGGAAACACCATATATTTT
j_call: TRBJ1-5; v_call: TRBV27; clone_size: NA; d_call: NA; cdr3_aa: CASSFTGKQPQHF; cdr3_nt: TGTGCCAGCAGTTTTACAGGGAAGCAGCCCCAGCATTTT
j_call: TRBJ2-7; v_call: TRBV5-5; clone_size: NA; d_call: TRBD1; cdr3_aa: CASSLAATGNHEQYF; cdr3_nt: TGTGCCAGCAGCTTGGCCGCGACAGGGAACCACGAGCAGTACTTC
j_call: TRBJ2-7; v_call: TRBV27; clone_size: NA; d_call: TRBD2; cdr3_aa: CASSPGEGEFVEQYF; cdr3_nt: TGTGCCAGCAGCCCCGGGGAGGGAGAGTTTGTCGAGCAGTACTTC
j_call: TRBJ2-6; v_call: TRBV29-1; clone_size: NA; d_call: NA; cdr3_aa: CSVPRDGSSGANVLTF; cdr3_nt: TGCAGCGTCCCTCGGGACGGAAGCTCTGGGGCCAACGTCCTGACTTTC
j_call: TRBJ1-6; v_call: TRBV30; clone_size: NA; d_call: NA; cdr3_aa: CAWAGSPYNSPLHF; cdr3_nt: TGTGCCTGGGCCGGCAGCCCCTATAATTCACCCCTCCACTTT
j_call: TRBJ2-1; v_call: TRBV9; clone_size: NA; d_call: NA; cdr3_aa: CASSPGLANNEQFF; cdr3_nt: TGTGCCAGCAGCCCGGGGTTGGCTAACAATGAGCAGTTCTTC
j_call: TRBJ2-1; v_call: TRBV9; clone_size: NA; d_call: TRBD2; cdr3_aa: CASSAHLAGGSYNEQFF; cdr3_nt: TGTGCCAGCAGCGCCCATCTAGCGGGGGGCTCCTACAATGAGCAGTTCTTC
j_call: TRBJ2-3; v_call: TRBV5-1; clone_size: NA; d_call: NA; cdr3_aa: CASSLSVRLASTDTQYF; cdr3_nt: TGCGCCAGCAGCCTATCCGTTCGGCTAGCTAGCACAGATACGCAGTATTTT